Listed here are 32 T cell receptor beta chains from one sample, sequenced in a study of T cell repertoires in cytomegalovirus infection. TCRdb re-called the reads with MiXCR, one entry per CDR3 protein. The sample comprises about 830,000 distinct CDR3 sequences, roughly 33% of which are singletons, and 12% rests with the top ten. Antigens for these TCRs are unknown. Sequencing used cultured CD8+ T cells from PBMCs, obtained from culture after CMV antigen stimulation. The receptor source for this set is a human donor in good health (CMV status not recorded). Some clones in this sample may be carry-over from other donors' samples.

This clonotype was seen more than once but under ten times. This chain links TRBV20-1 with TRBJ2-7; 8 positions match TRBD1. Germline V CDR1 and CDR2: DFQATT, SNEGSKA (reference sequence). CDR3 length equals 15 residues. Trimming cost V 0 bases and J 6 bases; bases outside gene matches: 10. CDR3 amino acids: CSARDRTGGSFEQYF. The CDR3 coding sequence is TGCAGTGCTAGAGATAGAACAGGGGGAAGTTTCGAGCAGTACTTC.

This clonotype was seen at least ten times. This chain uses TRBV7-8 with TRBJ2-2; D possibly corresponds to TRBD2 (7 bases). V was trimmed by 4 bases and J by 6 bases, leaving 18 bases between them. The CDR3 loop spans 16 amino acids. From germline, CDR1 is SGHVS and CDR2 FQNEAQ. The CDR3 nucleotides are TGTGCCAGCAGCTCCCCTCTCGGGGGGCCCCCCGGGGAGCTGTTTTTT. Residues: CASSSPLGGPPGELFF.

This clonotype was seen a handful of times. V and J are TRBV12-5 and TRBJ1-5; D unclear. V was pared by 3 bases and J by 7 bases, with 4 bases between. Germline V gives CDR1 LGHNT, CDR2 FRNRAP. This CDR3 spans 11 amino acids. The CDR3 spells CASGFWQPQHF. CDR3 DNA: TGTGCTAGTGGTTTTTGGCAGCCCCAGCATTTT. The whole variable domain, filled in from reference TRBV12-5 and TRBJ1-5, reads DARVTQTPRHKVTEMGQEVTMRCQPILGHNTVFWYRQTMMQGLELLAYFRNRAPLDDSGMPKDRFSAEMPDATLATLKIQPSEPRDSAVYFCASGFWQPQHFGDGTRLSIL.

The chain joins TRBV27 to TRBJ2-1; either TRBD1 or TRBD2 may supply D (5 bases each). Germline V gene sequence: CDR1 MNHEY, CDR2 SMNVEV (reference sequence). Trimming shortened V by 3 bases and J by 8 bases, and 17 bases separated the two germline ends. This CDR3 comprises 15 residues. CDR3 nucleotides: TGTGCCAGCAGTTTGAGGGGCGGCTCGGGTGATGAGCAGTTCTTC. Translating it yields CASSLRGGSGDEQFF.

The CDR3 bases are TGTGCCAGCAGCTTATCAGCAGGGTTTAGAGAGACCCAGTACTTC. Its translation is CASSLSAGFRETQYF. J is TRBJ2-5 and V is TRBV7-3; D is perhaps TRBD1 (5 bases). Germline loops: CDR1 SGHTA, CDR2 FQGTGA. This CDR3 is 15 amino acids long. V was pared by 2 bases and J by 4 bases, with 14 bases between. Combining the CDR3 with reference TRBV7-3 and TRBJ2-5 gives the whole variable domain GAGVSQTPSNKVTEKGKYVELRCDPISGHTALYWYRQSLGQGPEFLIYFQGTGAADDSGLPNDRFFAVRPEGSVSTLKIQRTERGDSAVYLCASSLSAGFRETQYFGPGTRLLVL.

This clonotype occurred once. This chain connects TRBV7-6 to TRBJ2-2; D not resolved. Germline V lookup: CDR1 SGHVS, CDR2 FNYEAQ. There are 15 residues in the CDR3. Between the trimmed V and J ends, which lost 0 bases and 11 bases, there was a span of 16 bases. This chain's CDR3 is CASSLALGVFGELFF. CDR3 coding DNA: TGTGCCAGCAGCTTAGCGCTTGGAGTGTTCGGTGAGCTGTTTTTT.

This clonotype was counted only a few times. The CDR3 sequence is CASSRRPGTESSYEQYF. In nucleotides, the CDR3 is TGTGCCAGCAGTCGAAGACCCGGGACAGAGAGCTCCTACGAGCAGTACTTC. The chain is built from TRBV2 and TRBJ2-7; 7 bases fit TRBD1. CDR1 is SNHLY, CDR2 FYNNEI, per germline. The CDR3 loop spans 17 amino acids. J gave up 0 bases and V 5 bases, and 13 bases lay outside the gene matches.

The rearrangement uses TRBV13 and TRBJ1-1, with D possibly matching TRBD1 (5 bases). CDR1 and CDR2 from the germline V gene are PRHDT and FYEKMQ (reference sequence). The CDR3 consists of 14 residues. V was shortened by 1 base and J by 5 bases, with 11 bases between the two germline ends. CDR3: CASSLDNRRTEAFF. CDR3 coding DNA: TGTGCCAGCAGCTTAGACAACAGGAGGACTGAAGCTTTCTTT.

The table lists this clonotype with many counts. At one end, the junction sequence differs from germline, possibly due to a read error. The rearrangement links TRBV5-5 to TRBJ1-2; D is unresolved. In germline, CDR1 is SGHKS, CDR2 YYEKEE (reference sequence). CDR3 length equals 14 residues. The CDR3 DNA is TGTGCCAGCAGCTTCAGTGGCAGGCCCTATGACTACACCTTC. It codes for CASSFSGRPYDYTF.

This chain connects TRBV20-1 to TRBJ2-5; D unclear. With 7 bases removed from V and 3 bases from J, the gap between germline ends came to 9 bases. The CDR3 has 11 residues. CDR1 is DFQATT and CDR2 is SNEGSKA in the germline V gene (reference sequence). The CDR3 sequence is CSVQLKETQYF. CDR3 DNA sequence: TGCAGTGTACAGCTAAAAGAGACCCAGTACTTC.

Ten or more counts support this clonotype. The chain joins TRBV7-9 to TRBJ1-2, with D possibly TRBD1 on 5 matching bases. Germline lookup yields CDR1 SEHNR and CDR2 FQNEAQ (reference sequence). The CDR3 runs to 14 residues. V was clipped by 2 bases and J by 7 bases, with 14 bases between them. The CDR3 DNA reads TGTGCCAGCAGCTTACGGGGGACCGATTTTGGCTACACCTTC. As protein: CASSLRGTDFGYTF.

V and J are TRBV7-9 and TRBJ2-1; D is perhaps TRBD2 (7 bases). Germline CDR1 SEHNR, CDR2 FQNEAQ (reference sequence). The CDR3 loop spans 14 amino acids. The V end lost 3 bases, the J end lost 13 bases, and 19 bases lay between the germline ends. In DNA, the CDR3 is TGTGCCAGCAGCTTGGGGGGGGCCCTCCCCGTCCAGTTCTTC. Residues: CASSLGGALPVQFF.

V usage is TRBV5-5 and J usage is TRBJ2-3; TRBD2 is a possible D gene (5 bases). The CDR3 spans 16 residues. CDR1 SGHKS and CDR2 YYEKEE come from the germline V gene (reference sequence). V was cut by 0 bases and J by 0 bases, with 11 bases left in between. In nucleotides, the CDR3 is TGTGCCAGCAGCTTGGTCTATAGCGTTAGCACAGATACGCAGTATTTT. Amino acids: CASSLVYSVSTDTQYF. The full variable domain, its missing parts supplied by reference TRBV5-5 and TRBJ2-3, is DAGVTQSPTHLIKTRGQQVTLRCSPISGHKSVSWYQQVLGQGPQFIFQYYEKEERGRGNFPDRFSARQFPNYSSELNVNALLLGDSALYLCASSLVYSVSTDTQYFGPGTRLTVL.

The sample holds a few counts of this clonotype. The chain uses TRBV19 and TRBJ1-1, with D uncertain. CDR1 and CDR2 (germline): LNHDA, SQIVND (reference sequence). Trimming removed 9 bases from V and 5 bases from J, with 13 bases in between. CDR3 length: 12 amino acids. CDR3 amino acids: CASDGLGTEAFF. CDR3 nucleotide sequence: TGTGCCAGCGACGGCTTAGGGACTGAAGCTTTCTTT.

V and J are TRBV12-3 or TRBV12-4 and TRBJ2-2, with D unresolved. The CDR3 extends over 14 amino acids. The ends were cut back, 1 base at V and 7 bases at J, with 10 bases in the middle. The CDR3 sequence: CASSLEDSNGELFF. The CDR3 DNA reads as TGTGCCAGCAGTTTAGAAGACTCGAACGGGGAGCTGTTTTTT.

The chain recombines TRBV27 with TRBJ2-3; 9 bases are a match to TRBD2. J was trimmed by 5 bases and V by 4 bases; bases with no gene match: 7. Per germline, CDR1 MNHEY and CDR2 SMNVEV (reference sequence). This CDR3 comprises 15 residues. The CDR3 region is CASSYGRGGVDTQYF. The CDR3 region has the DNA TGTGCCAGCAGTTACGGGCGGGGGGGGGTAGATACGCAGTATTTT.

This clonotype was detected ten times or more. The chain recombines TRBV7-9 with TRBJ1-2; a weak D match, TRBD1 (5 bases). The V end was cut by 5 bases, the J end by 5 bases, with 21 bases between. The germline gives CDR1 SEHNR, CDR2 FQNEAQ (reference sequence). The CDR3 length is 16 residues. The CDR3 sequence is CASSPTLIGTGYGYTF. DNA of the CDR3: TGTGCCAGCAGCCCCACCCTCATCGGGACGGGTTATGGCTACACCTTC.

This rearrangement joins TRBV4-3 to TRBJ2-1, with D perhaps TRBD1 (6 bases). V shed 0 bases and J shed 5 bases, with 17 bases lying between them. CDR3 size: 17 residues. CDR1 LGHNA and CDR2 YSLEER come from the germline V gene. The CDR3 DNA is TGCGCCAGCAGCCAAGATCGCAACAGGGAAAATGACAATGAGCAGTTCTTC. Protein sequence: CASSQDRNRENDNEQFF.

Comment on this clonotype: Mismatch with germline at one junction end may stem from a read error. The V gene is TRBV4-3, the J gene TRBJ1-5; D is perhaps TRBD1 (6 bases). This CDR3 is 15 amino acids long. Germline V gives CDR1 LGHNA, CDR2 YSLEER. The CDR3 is CASSQDSILNLPQHF. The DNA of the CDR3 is TGCGCCAGCAGCCAGGACAGTATCCTTAATCTGCCCCAGCATTTT.

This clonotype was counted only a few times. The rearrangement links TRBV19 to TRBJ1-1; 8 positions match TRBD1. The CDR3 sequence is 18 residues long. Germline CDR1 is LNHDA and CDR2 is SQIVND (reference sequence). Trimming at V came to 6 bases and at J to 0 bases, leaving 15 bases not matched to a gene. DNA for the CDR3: TGTGCCAGTAGCCTACAGTCCGGGACAGGAAACATGAACACTGAAGCTTTCTTT. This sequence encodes CASSLQSGTGNMNTEAFF.

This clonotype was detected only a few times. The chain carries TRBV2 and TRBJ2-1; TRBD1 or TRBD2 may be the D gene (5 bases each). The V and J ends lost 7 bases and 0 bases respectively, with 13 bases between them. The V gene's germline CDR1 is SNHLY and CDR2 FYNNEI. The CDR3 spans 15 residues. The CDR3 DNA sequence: TGTGCCAGCAATCCGGGGCAGGACTCCTACAATGAGCAGTTCTTC. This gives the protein CASNPGQDSYNEQFF.

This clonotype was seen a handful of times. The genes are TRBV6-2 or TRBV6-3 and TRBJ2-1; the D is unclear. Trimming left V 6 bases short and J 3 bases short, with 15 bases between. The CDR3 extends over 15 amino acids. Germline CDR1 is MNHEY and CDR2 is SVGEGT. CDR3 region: CASSPIPEYYNEQFF. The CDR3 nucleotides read TGTGCCAGCAGCCCCATCCCGGAATACTACAATGAGCAGTTCTTC.

CDR3 residues: CARAVGNYGYTF. CDR3 nucleotides: TGTGCCAGAGCCGTGGGTAACTATGGCTACACCTTC. The chain has TRBV2 and TRBJ1-2; D gene uncertain. V shed 9 bases and J shed 1 base, with 9 bases lying between them. CDR3 length: 12 residues. CDR1 is SNHLY and CDR2 is FYNNEI in the germline V gene.

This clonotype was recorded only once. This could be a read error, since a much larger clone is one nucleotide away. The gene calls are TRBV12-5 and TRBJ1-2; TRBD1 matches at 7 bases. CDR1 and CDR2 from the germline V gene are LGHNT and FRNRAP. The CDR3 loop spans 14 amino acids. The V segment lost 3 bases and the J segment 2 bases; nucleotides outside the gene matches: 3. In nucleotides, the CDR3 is TGTGCTAGTGGTTTTGGGACAGCAAACTATGGCTACACCTTC. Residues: CASGFGTANYGYTF.

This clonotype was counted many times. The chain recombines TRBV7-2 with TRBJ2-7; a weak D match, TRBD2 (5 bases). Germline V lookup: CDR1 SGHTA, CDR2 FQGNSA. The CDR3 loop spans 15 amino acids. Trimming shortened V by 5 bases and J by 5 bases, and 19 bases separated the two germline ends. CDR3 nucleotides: TGTGCCAGCAGCCGCTATGGTCCCGGGGTCGACGAGCAGTACTTC. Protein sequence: CASSRYGPGVDEQYF.

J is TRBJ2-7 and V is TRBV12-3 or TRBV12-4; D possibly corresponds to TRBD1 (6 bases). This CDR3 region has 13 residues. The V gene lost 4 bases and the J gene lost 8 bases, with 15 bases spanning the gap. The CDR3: CASSSPQGEKQYF. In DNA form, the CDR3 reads TGTGCCAGCAGTTCACCACAGGGAGAGAAGCAGTACTTC.

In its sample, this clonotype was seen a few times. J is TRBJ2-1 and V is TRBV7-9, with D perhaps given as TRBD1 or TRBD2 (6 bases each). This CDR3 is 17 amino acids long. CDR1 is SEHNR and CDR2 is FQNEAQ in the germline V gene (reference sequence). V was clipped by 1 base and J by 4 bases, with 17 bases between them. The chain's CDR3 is CASSLGGASRQYNEQFF. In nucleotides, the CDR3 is TGTGCCAGCAGCTTAGGGGGGGCGTCAAGACAGTACAATGAGCAGTTCTTC. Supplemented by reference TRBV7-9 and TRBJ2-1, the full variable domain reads DTGVSQNPRHKITKRGQNVTFRCDPISEHNRLYWYRQTLGQGPEFLTYFQNEAQLEKSRLLSDRFSAERPKGSFSTLEIQRTEQGDSAMYLCASSLGGASRQYNEQFFGPGTRLTVL.

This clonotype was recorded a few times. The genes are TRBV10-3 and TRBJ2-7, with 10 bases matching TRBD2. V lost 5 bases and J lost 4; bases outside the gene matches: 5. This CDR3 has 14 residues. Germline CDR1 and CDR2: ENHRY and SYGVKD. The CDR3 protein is CAISSGGADYEQYF. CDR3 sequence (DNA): TGTGCCATCAGTAGCGGGGGGGCCGATTACGAGCAGTACTTC.

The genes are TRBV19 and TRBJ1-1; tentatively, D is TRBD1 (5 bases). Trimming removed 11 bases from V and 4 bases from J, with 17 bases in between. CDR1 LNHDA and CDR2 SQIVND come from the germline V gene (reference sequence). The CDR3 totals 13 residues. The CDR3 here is CARTPGLGTEAFF. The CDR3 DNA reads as TGTGCCCGTACCCCGGGGCTAGGCACTGAAGCTTTCTTT.

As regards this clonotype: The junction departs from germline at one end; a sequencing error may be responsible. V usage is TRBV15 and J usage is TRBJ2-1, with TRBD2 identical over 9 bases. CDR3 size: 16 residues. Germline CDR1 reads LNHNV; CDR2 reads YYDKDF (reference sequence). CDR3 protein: CATGRDLAGVDNEQFF. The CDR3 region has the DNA TGTGCCACCGGCAGAGATTTAGCGGGGGTGGACAATGAGCAGTTCTTC.

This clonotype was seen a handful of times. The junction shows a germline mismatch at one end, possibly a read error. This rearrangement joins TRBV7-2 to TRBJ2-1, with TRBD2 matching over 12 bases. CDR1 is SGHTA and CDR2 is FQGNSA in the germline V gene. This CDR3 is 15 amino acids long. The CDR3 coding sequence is TGTGCCAGCAGCCTAGCGGGGGGGTCCCCTCGAGGGCAGTTCTTC. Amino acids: CASSLAGGSPRGQFF.

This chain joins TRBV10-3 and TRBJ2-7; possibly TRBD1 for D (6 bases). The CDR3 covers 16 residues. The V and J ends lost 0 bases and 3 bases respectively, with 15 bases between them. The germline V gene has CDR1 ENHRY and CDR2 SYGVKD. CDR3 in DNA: TGTGCCATCAGTGAGTCGATGTCAGGGGCTGACTACGAGCAGTACTTC. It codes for CAISESMSGADYEQYF.